Listed below are T cell receptor beta chains from one sample, sequenced in a study of technical replicates of blood from a few donors. Profiling relied on immunoSEQ multiplex PCR, and the TCRdb table lists in-frame clones only, not all of them. The sample holds more than 65,000 clones; around 96% are singletons and the top ten take about 0.31%. The sample was T cells isolated from PBMCs. The receptors stem from a human donor in good health. The CDR3 runs from the conserved cysteine through the conserved F or W. A D gene is named only where the DNA matches it firmly. Some rows have no size entry. The others give once, few or many, or a class for an expanded clone.

length	V	J	D	size	CDR3	DNA
18	TRBV5-1	TRBJ2-1	TRBD2	NA	CASSPGLAGGPGMNEQFF	TGCGCCAGCAGCCCGGGACTAGCGGGGGGACCAGGGATGAATGAGCAGTTCTTC
15	TRBV30	TRBJ2-6	NA	NA	CAWSSASSGANVLTF	TGTGCCTGGAGTAGCGCGAGCTCTGGGGCCAACGTCCTGACTTTC
14	TRBV19	TRBJ1-2	NA	NA	CASTLGGVPDGYTF	TGTGCCAGTACTCTCGGGGGGGTCCCGGATGGCTACACCTTC
16	TRBV5-1	TRBJ2-3	TRBD1	NA	CASSLVGQGAPDTQYF	TGCGCCAGCAGCTTGGTAGGACAGGGGGCTCCAGATACGCAGTATTTT
14	TRBV6-5	TRBJ1-2	NA	once	CASREDRINYGYTF	TGTGCCAGCAGAGAAGACAGGATTAACTATGGCTACACCTTC
17	TRBV27	TRBJ1-5	TRBD1	NA	CASSLSSRTGAKQPQHF	TGTGCCAGCAGTTTATCTTCCCGGACAGGGGCAAAACAGCCCCAGCATTTT
12	TRBV21-1	TRBJ1-2	NA	NA	CASRDSGCGYTF	TGTGCCAGCAGGGACAGTGGATGCGGCTACACCTTC
13	TRBV5-6	TRBJ2-7	NA	NA	CASSLGTHYEQYF	TGTGCCAGCAGCTTGGGGACACACTACGAGCAGTACTTC
15	TRBV5-1	TRBJ1-2	NA	NA	CASSPPTGSNYGYTF	TGCGCCAGCAGCCCACCGACAGGAAGCAACTATGGCTACACCTTC
18	TRBV9	TRBJ2-1	TRBD2	NA	CASSVVGLAGPPYNEQFF	TGTGCCAGCAGCGTAGTAGGTCTAGCGGGTCCCCCCTACAATGAGCAGTTCTTC
12	TRBV6-6	TRBJ2-7	NA	NA	CASSSGVYEQYF	TGTGCCAGCAGTTCCGGGGTCTACGAGCAGTACTTC
17	TRBV4-2	TRBJ2-3	TRBD2	NA	CASSPRTSGPSTDTQYF	TGTGCCAGCAGCCCACGGACTAGCGGCCCTAGCACAGATACGCAGTATTTT
15	TRBV2	TRBJ1-5	NA	NA	CASSDEQFSNQPQHF	TGTGCCAGCAGTGATGAACAATTTAGCAATCAGCCCCAGCATTTT
14	TRBV6-1	TRBJ1-1	NA	NA	CASSKQGRDTEAFF	TGTGCCAGCAGTAAGCAGGGTCGTGACACTGAAGCTTTCTTT
13	TRBV5-1	TRBJ2-7	NA	NA	CASSHSGGYEQYF	TGCGCCAGCTCCCATTCCGGCGGCTACGAGCAGTACTTC
13	TRBV2	TRBJ2-1	TRBD2	NA	CASRDSGRNEQFF	TGTGCCAGCAGAGATAGCGGGAGGAATGAGCAGTTCTTC
13	TRBV6-5	TRBJ2-7	TRBD2	NA	CASSGAGGHEQYF	TGTGCCAGCAGTGGAGCGGGAGGGCACGAGCAGTACTTC
14	TRBV10-2	TRBJ2-3	TRBD2	NA	CASRLAGVLDTQYF	TGCGCCAGCAGACTAGCGGGAGTCCTAGATACGCAGTATTTT
15	TRBV30	TRBJ2-7	NA	NA	CAWSVGAGLAYEQYF	TGTGCCTGGAGTGTAGGTGCAGGGCTGGCATACGAGCAGTACTTC
15	TRBV7-3	TRBJ2-3	TRBD1	NA	CASSSGGAGTDTQYF	TGTGCCAGCAGCTCAGGGGGCGCGGGTACAGATACGCAGTATTTT
12	TRBV15	TRBJ1-1	NA	NA	CATSRHTPEAFF	TGTGCCACCAGCAGACACACCCCCGAAGCTTTCTTT
17	TRBV4-3	TRBJ2-1	TRBD1	NA	CASSQNPPGQGGSEQFF	TGCGCCAGCAGCCAAAACCCCCCGGGACAGGGCGGGAGTGAGCAGTTCTTC
16	TRBV7-9	TRBJ2-1	TRBD2	NA	CASSLYTSGRDDEQFF	TGTGCCAGCAGCTTGTATACTAGCGGGAGGGACGATGAGCAGTTCTTC
13	TRBV27	TRBJ2-7	NA	NA	CASSNTRGGEQYF	TGTGCCAGCAGTAATACTAGGGGAGGCGAGCAGTACTTC
16	TRBV5-6	TRBJ1-1	NA	NA	CASSTGGDVGYTEAFF	TGTGCCAGCAGCACCGGGGGGGATGTCGGGTACACTGAAGCTTTCTTT
15	TRBV11-3	TRBJ2-1	TRBD2	NA	CASSFLPSGNNEQFF	TGTGCCAGCAGCTTTTTACCTAGCGGGAACAATGAGCAGTTCTTC
13	TRBV4-1	TRBJ1-1	NA	once	CASSPQGLTEAFF	TGCGCCAGCAGCCCACAGGGTCTCACTGAAGCTTTCTTT
15	TRBV6-1	TRBJ2-3	TRBD2	NA	CASSESSGSPDTQYF	TGTGCCAGCAGTGAATCTAGCGGGAGTCCAGATACGCAGTATTTT
16	TRBV7-9	TRBJ1-3	NA	NA	CASSPQAPNSGNTIYF	TGTGCCAGCAGCCCTCAGGCCCCTAACTCTGGAAACACCATATATTTT
12	TRBV6-5	TRBJ2-7	TRBD1	NA	CASGTGNHEQYF	TGTGCCAGCGGGACAGGGAACCACGAGCAGTACTTC
16	TRBV15	TRBJ2-3	NA	NA	CATSRDLNRQPHTQYF	TGTGCCACCAGCAGAGATCTAAACAGACAACCACATACGCAGTATTTT
14	TRBV27	TRBJ2-1	TRBD2	NA	CASSPRTSYDEQFF	TGTGCCAGCAGTCCAAGGACTAGTTACGATGAGCAGTTCTTC
13	TRBV7-3	TRBJ1-1	NA	once	CASSLSVGTEAFF	TGTGCCAGCAGCTTGTCCGTCGGCACTGAAGCTTTCTTT
18	TRBV25-1	TRBJ2-1	TRBD2	NA	CATARGIGGRGGWNEQFF	TGTGCCACAGCAAGGGGGATTGGCGGGAGGGGTGGTTGGAATGAGCAGTTCTTC
13	TRBV10-3	TRBJ1-3	NA	NA	CAISPQSGNTIYF	TGTGCCATCAGCCCACAATCTGGAAACACCATATATTTT
14	TRBV4-3	TRBJ2-1	NA	NA	CASSHSQTWNEQFF	TGCGCCAGCAGCCATAGTCAAACGTGGAATGAGCAGTTCTTC
15	TRBV14	TRBJ1-2	NA	once	CASSQETGGDYGYTF	TGTGCCAGCAGCCAAGAGACTGGGGGGGACTATGGCTACACCTTC
10	TRBV2	TRBJ2-7	NA	NA	CASSTYEQYF	TGTGCCAGCAGCACCTACGAGCAGTACTTC
15	TRBV5-4	TRBJ2-7	NA	NA	CASSLESARSYEQYF	TGTGCCAGCAGCTTGGAGTCTGCGAGGTCCTACGAGCAGTACTTC
16	TRBV5-1	TRBJ1-1	NA	once	CASSLGLEGGNTEAFF	TGCGCCAGCAGCTTAGGCCTGGAAGGAGGAAACACTGAAGCTTTCTTT
14	TRBV19	TRBJ1-1	NA	once	CASSQGSSIAEAFF	TGTGCCAGTAGTCAGGGGAGTAGTATCGCTGAAGCTTTCTTT
15	TRBV27	TRBJ2-1	TRBD1	NA	CASSLVGTGNNEQFF	TGTGCCAGCAGTTTAGTGGGGACAGGAAACAATGAGCAGTTCTTC
15	TRBV4-1	TRBJ2-3	TRBD1	NA	CASSNRDRGTDTQYF	TGCGCCAGCAGCAACCGGGACAGGGGAACAGATACGCAGTATTTT
17	TRBV7-2	TRBJ2-1	TRBD2	NA	CASSLDVRDYSYNEQFF	TGTGCCAGCAGCTTAGACGTCCGGGACTACTCCTACAATGAGCAGTTCTTC
12	TRBV6-1	TRBJ2-2	NA	NA	CASVWGPGELFF	TGTGCCAGCGTTTGGGGGCCCGGGGAGCTGTTTTTT
13	TRBV5-4	TRBJ1-2	NA	NA	CASRKQDLYGYTF	TGTGCCAGCAGGAAACAGGACCTCTATGGCTACACCTTC
16	TRBV28	TRBJ2-1	NA	NA	CASSQISGFSYNEQFF	TGTGCCAGCAGCCAAATTAGCGGATTCTCCTACAATGAGCAGTTCTTC
13	TRBV29-1	TRBJ1-4	NA	NA	CSVALGGNEKLFF	TGCAGCGTTGCATTAGGAGGTAATGAAAAACTGTTTTTT
13	TRBV2	TRBJ1-2	TRBD1	NA	CASSSRGPYGYTF	TGTGCCAGCAGTTCCAGGGGGCCCTATGGCTACACCTTC
13	TRBV11-2	TRBJ1-1	NA	NA	CASSPGPHTEAFF	TGTGCCAGCAGCCCAGGGCCGCACACTGAAGCTTTCTTT
16	TRBV4-1	TRBJ1-1	TRBD1	NA	CASSQPHGQGASEAFF	TGCGCCAGCAGCCAACCCCATGGACAGGGGGCCTCTGAAGCTTTCTTT
12	TRBV10-1	TRBJ2-7	NA	once	CASSEWAAEQYF	TGCGCCAGCAGTGAGTGGGCTGCGGAGCAGTACTTC
15	TRBV9	TRBJ2-2	TRBD2	NA	CASSVGPSGTGELFF	TGTGCCAGCAGCGTAGGTCCTAGCGGCACCGGGGAGCTGTTTTTT